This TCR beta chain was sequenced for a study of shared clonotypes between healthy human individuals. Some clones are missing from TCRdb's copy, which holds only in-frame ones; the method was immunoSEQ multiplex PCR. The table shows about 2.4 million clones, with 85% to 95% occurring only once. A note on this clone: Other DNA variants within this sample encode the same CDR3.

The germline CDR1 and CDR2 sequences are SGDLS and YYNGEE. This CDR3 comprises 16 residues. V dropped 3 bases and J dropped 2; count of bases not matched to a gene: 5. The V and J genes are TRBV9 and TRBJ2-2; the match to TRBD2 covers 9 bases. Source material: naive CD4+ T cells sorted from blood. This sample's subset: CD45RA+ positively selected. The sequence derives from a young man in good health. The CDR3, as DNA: TGTGCCAGCAGCGCCAGACTAGCGGCCAACACCGGGGAGCTGTTTTTT. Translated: CASSARLAANTGELFF.